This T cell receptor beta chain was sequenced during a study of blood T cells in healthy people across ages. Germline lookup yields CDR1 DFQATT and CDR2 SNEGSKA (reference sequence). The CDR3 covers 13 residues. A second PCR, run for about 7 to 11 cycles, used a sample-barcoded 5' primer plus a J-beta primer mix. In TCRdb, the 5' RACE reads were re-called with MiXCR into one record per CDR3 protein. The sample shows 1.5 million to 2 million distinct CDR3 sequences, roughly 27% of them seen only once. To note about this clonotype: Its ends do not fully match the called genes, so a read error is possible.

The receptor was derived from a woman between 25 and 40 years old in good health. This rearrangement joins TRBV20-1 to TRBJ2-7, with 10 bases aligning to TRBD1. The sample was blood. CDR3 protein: CSARGQGAYEQDF. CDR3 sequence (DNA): TGCAGTGCTAGAGGACAGGGGGCTTACGAGCAGGACTTC.